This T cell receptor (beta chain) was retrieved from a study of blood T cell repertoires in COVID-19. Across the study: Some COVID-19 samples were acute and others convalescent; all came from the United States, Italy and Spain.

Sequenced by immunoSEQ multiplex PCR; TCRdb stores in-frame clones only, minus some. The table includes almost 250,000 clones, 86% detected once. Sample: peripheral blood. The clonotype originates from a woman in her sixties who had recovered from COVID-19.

The CDR3: CASSLGLNSYEQYF. CDR3 in DNA: TGTGCCAGCAGCCTTGGACTAAACTCCTACGAGCAGTACTTC. This chain joins TRBV7-2 and TRBJ2-7; a possible D gene is TRBD2 (6 bases). Germline CDR1 SGHTA, CDR2 FQGNSA. V gave up 5 bases and J gave up 0 bases, with 11 bases separating them. The length of the CDR3 is 14 residues.